The 5 T cell receptor beta chains reported below all come from one sample, sequenced in a study of cytomegalovirus exposure and HLA in healthy donors. PCR employed 60 Vbeta and 13 Jbeta primers. The method was immunoSEQ multiplex PCR; TCRdb's version includes in-frame clones alone and lacks a portion of them. This table holds roughly 180,000 clones, 79% found once. What was sequenced was PBMCs. The receptor set was obtained from a girl between 10 and 17 years old in good health and CMV-seropositive.

The chain employs TRBV6-5 and TRBJ2-7; tentative D call: TRBD2 (6 bases). The CDR3 covers 14 residues. V lost 2 bases, J lost 6 bases, and 14 bases lay in between. The V gene's germline CDR1 is MNHEY and CDR2 SVGAGI. The CDR3 sequence is CASSYGGGRSEQYF. CDR3 sequence (DNA): TGTGCCAGCAGTTACGGGGGAGGCCGGAGCGAGCAGTACTTC.

The gene calls are TRBV4-1 and TRBJ2-7; TRBD1 agrees at 10 bases. CDR1 MGHRA and CDR2 YSYEKL come from the germline V gene. V trimming: 3 bases; J trimming: 4 bases; junction bases outside the gene matches: 3. The CDR3 consists of 14 residues. The DNA of the CDR3 is TGCGCCAGCAGCCAGGACAGGGGGACATACGAGCAGTACTTC. It specifies CASSQDRGTYEQYF.

This clone was seen only a few times. The rearrangement uses TRBV4-3 and TRBJ2-5, with TRBD1 identical over 7 bases. The CDR3 has 16 residues. J gave up 3 bases and V 4 bases, and 11 bases lay outside the gene matches. CDR1 and CDR2 (germline): LGHNA, YSLEER. As DNA, the CDR3 is TGCGCCAGCAGCCGGCTCTACCGACAGGGAGAAGAGACCCAGTACTTC. It specifies CASSRLYRQGEETQYF.

The chain employs TRBV6-6 and TRBJ1-5, with D possibly TRBD1 on 6 matching bases. This CDR3 has 14 amino acids. Germline CDR1 reads MNHNY; CDR2 reads SVGAGI (reference sequence). Trimming left V 6 bases short and J 6 bases short, with 15 bases between. The CDR3 region is CASRTTGSGQPQHF. The CDR3 DNA follows: TGTGCCAGCAGGACCACAGGGAGCGGTCAGCCCCAGCATTTT.

This chain connects TRBV6-5 to TRBJ2-7, with a tentative D call TRBD1 (6 bases). The V end lost 3 bases, the J end lost 6 bases, and 15 bases lay between the germline ends. The CDR3 loop spans 14 amino acids. Germline assignment: CDR1 MNHEY and CDR2 SVGAGI. In DNA form, the CDR3 reads TGTGCCAGCAGTTATTCCCAGGGGAGAAGCGAGCAGTACTTC. Translated: CASSYSQGRSEQYF.